The clone carrying this TCR beta chain was recorded at least ten times. The data originate from a study of T cells in Graves' hyperthyroidism and ophthalmopathy. The hyperthyroidism was newly diagnosed and had lasted under 2 months; the patients were aged 18 to 65. This sample holds PBMCs from about 10 ml fresh peripheral blood. TCR beta CDR3 sequences were amplified from RNA transcripts. TCR CDR3 regions were first amplified by RT-PCR with HTBI primers. TCRdb re-called the multiplex PCR reads with MiXCR, one entry per CDR3 protein. The table has nearly 600,000 distinct CDR3 sequences, over 11% seen once; the top ten hold 5% to 7%. There are 14 residues in the CDR3. Germline V CDR1 and CDR2: SNHLY, FYNNEI. V was cut by 5 bases and J by 4 bases, with 12 bases left in between.

The rearrangement joins TRBV2 to TRBJ2-1; D ambiguous. This receptor was obtained from a woman aged 30 to 39 with Graves' hyperthyroidism that later progressed to Graves' ophthalmopathy. Material: blood. CDR3 nucleotides: TGTGCCAGCAGTCCCAATGAGCTGTACAATGAGCAGTTCTTC. Residues: CASSPNELYNEQFF.